This T cell receptor beta chain was documented in a study of cytomegalovirus exposure and HLA in healthy donors. Use of 60 Vbeta and 13 Jbeta primers characterized the PCR. Clones were sequenced by immunoSEQ multiplex PCR, and TCRdb holds only the in-frame ones, with some missing. The sample includes around 170,000 clones, around 80% seen only once; the top ten take 1.4%. CDR1 is MGHDK, CDR2 SYGVNS, per germline. CDR3 size: 11 residues. V was pared by 5 bases and J by 4 bases, with 5 bases between. The sample comprised PBMCs. The TCR comes from a male donor in good health and CMV-seronegative. This chain connects TRBV25-1 to TRBJ1-1; D not resolved. CDR3 loop: CASSSGTEAFF. The CDR3 bases are TGTGCCAGCAGTTCGGGCACTGAAGCTTTCTTT. The full variable domain, rest sourced from reference TRBV25-1 and TRBJ1-1, is EADIYQTPRYLVIGTGKKITLECSQTMGHDKMYWYQQDPGMELHLIHYSYGVNSTEKGDLSSESTVSRIRTEHFPLTLESARPSHTSQYLCASSSGTEAFFGQGTRLTVV.